This TCR beta chain originates from a study of blood T cells in healthy people across ages. In this sample, this clonotype turned up many times. PCR was performed a second time for about 7 to 11 cycles using a sample-barcoded 5' primer and a J-beta primer mix. One entry per CDR3 protein results from TCRdb running MiXCR on the 5' RACE reads. The sample lists 920,000 or so distinct CDR3 sequences, under 55% occurring once. Sequenced input: blood. The receptor was derived from a woman aged 60-75 years in good health.

CDR3 region: CASSFNSYEQYF. DNA for the CDR3: TGTGCCAGCAGCTTCAACTCCTACGAGCAGTACTTC. This chain uses TRBV5-6 with TRBJ2-7; D not certain. CDR3 size: 12 residues. Between the trimmed V and J ends, which lost 2 bases and 0 bases, there was a span of 3 bases. In germline, CDR1 is SGHDT, CDR2 YYEEEE.